These 7 T cell receptor beta chains were sequenced from one sample in a study of T-cell reconstitution after alpha-beta-depleted transplantation in children. As it was prepared, the TCRbeta library received unique molecular identifiers. TCRdb independently ran MiXCR on the PCR reads; one entry per CDR3 protein. The sample shows approximately 800,000 distinct CDR3 sequences, roughly 16% of them seen only once. The specimen was PBMCs, mostly from graft donor cells, collected 360 days after TCRalphabeta/CD19-depleted stem cell transplant. These receptors were taken from a male patient aged 10 to 17 who had a stem cell transplant for acute lymphoblastic leukemia, so the T cells may come from the graft donor.

DNA of the CDR3: TGTGCCAGCAGCTTAGTACCACTGACCTACGAGCAGTACTTC. It translates to CASSLVPLTYEQYF. The chain couples TRBV7-8 to TRBJ2-7; D gene uncertain. The CDR3 is made up of 14 amino acids. CDR1 SGHVS and CDR2 FQNEAQ come from the germline V gene. The germline V and J ends were trimmed by 1 base and 2 bases, with 9 bases remaining between them.

There are a few counts of this clonotype. This rearrangement joins TRBV7-2 to TRBJ2-7; 9 bases line up with TRBD2. The CDR3 sequence is 15 residues long. V was pared by 3 bases and J by 2 bases, with 5 bases of the junction left unmatched. Looked up from germline, CDR1 is SGHTA and CDR2 is FQGNSA. CDR3 loop: CASSFWAGGPYEQYF. DNA of the CDR3: TGTGCCAGCAGCTTTTGGGCGGGAGGGCCCTACGAGCAGTACTTC.

The V call is TRBV13, the J call TRBJ2-7, with TRBD2 matching over 15 bases. The germline V gene encodes CDR1 PRHDT and CDR2 FYEKMQ (reference sequence). CDR3 size: 16 residues. Germline trimming cut 5 bases from V and 6 bases from J; bases unmatched to any gene: 8. This CDR3 is CASSLTGLAGGFEQYF. CDR3 in DNA: TGTGCCAGCAGCCTGACGGGACTAGCGGGAGGTTTCGAGCAGTACTTC.

This clonotype was picked up a small number of times. The CDR3 DNA reads TGTGCCAGCAGTTTATTCGCAGGGCGTGGGGGCTACACCTTC. It is translated as CASSLFAGRGGYTF. The chain couples TRBV28 to TRBJ1-2; TRBD1 might be the D (5 bases). V gave up 1 base and J gave up 8 bases, with 14 bases separating them. The CDR3 is 14 amino acids. The germline V gene encodes CDR1 MDHEN and CDR2 SYDVKM.

This clonotype was seen a few times. The V and J genes are TRBV5-1 and TRBJ2-5; no reliable D call. Trimming removed 1 base at V and 5 bases at J, with 6 bases between. Germline CDR1 is SGHRS and CDR2 is YFSETQ. This CDR3 contains 12 residues. This CDR3 is CASSLQFETQYF. The CDR3 DNA is TGCGCCAGCAGCTTGCAATTTGAGACCCAGTACTTC.

This clonotype has a handful of counts. The chain combines TRBV5-1 with TRBJ2-7; a possible D gene is TRBD2 (5 bases). CDR1 and CDR2 (germline): SGHRS, YFSETQ. Between the trimmed V and J ends, which lost 3 bases and 1 base, there was a span of 14 bases. This CDR3 region has 15 residues. For the CDR3, the DNA is TGCGCCAGCAGCTCCCCCCAAGGCGGGTCCTACGAGCAGTACTTC. It translates to CASSSPQGGSYEQYF.

This clonotype was counted only a few times. The rearrangement uses TRBV9 and TRBJ2-7; D is undetermined. The CDR3 totals 15 residues. Germline V gene data show CDR1 as SGDLS and CDR2 as YYNGEE. Trimming removed 0 bases from V and 2 bases from J, with 12 bases in between. In nucleotides, the CDR3 is TGTGCCAGCAGCGTAGGGGCAGAGTGGGCCTACGAGCAGTACTTC. It yields the protein CASSVGAEWAYEQYF.